These 21 T cell receptor beta chains were sequenced from one sample in a study of blood T cell repertoires in COVID-19. Assay used: immunoSEQ multiplex PCR; TCRdb lists only in-frame clones, some missing. The sample contains about 190,000 clones, 84% of which appear only once. Sequenced material: PBMCs or T cells enriched from blood (not recorded which). The receptors shown here come from a young woman who had recovered from COVID-19.

The chain carries TRBV10-3 and TRBJ2-2, with D perhaps TRBD2 (5 bases). The germline V and J ends were trimmed by 3 bases and 0 bases, with 11 bases remaining between them. This CDR3 comprises 16 residues. Germline values: CDR1 ENHRY, CDR2 SYGVKD. CDR3 region: CAISEVAGPNTGELFF. The CDR3 DNA sequence: TGTGCCATCAGTGAAGTCGCGGGCCCGAACACCGGGGAGCTGTTTTTT.

The CDR3 is CASSFYRGENYNEQFF. The CDR3 coding sequence is TGTGCCAGCAGCTTTTACAGGGGGGAAAACTACAATGAGCAGTTCTTC. The chain recombines TRBV7-9 with TRBJ2-1; 8 positions match TRBD1. Germline values: CDR1 SEHNR, CDR2 FQNEAQ (reference sequence). The CDR3 runs 16 residues. V lost 3 bases to trimming and J lost 3 bases; unmatched junction nucleotides: 7.

The chain carries TRBV29-1 and TRBJ1-2; TRBD1 matches 8 bases. The J segment lost 0 bases and the V segment lost 4 bases, leaving 4 bases of the junction unmatched. This CDR3 spans 14 amino acids. Germline CDR1 SQVTM, CDR2 ANQGSEA. The CDR3 DNA follows: TGCAGCGTTGGGGGGACAGGAGCTAACTATGGCTACACCTTC. It encodes CSVGGTGANYGYTF.

This chain connects TRBV2 to TRBJ1-1; possible D gene TRBD1, 5 bases. This CDR3 has 13 residues. V was cut by 10 bases and J by 2 bases, with 14 bases left in between. Germline V gene data show CDR1 as SNHLY and CDR2 as FYNNEI. CDR3 coding DNA: TGTGCCACGATGGGGCAGGTCAACACTGAAGCTTTCTTT. Translating gives CATMGQVNTEAFF.

This clone was detected only once. The rearrangement uses TRBV10-3 and TRBJ1-1; TRBD1 is a possible D gene (5 bases). Germline V gives CDR1 ENHRY, CDR2 SYGVKD. Deletions cut 11 bases from V and 1 base from J, with 11 bases between. The CDR3 loop spans 12 amino acids. The CDR3 loop reads CAPRGQNTEAFF. CDR3 sequence (DNA): TGTGCCCCCAGAGGACAGAACACTGAAGCTTTCTTT.

V is TRBV5-4 and J is TRBJ1-2; 8 nucleotides align to TRBD1. Losses at the gene ends were 4 bases for V and 5 bases for J; bases not matched to a gene: 10. Per the germline V gene, CDR1 is SGHNT and CDR2 is YYREEE (reference sequence). CDR3 size: 15 residues. As DNA, the CDR3 is TGTGCCAGCAGCCTAAGGACAGGGAGGGAATATGGCTACACCTTC. It encodes CASSLRTGREYGYTF.

A single count supports this clone. This sequence joins TRBV2 and TRBJ1-1; possible D gene TRBD1, 6 bases. V dropped 6 bases and J dropped 1 base, with 12 bases sitting between them. The CDR3 covers 14 residues. The germline gives CDR1 SNHLY, CDR2 FYNNEI. CDR3 in amino acids: CASRDSLTNTEAFF. CDR3 DNA: TGTGCCAGCAGGGACAGCCTTACGAACACTGAAGCTTTCTTT. Supplemented by reference TRBV2 and TRBJ1-1, the full variable domain reads EPEVTQTPSHQVTQMGQEVILRCVPISNHLYFYWYRQILGQKVEFLVSFYNNEISEKSEIFDDQFSVERPDGSNFTLKIRSTKLEDSAMYFCASRDSLTNTEAFFGQGTRLTVV.

This clone was observed a handful of times. J is TRBJ2-5 and V is TRBV7-2, with 8 bases fitting TRBD1. The germline V gene encodes CDR1 SGHTA and CDR2 FQGNSA. The CDR3 covers 13 residues. CDR3 amino acids: CVFFSTGEETQYF. The CDR3 DNA reads TGTGTCTTCTTTTCGACAGGGGAAGAGACCCAGTACTTC.

The gene calls are TRBV15 and TRBJ2-1, with a weak D call TRBD1 (7 bases). Germline assignment: CDR1 LNHNV and CDR2 YYDKDF (reference sequence). V was pared by 11 bases and J by 5 bases, with 13 bases between. The CDR3 length is 12 residues. The CDR3 spells CAAGGINNEQFF. CDR3 in DNA: TGTGCCGCAGGGGGGATAAACAATGAGCAGTTCTTC.

Written as DNA, the CDR3 is TGTGCCAGTAACGACAGGGGGCGAGCAGATACGCAGTATTTT. Encoded protein: CASNDRGRADTQYF. This rearrangement joins TRBV19 to TRBJ2-3; TRBD1 agrees at 10 bases. CDR1 is LNHDA and CDR2 is SQIVND in the germline V gene (reference sequence). CDR3 size: 14 residues. V shed 7 bases, J shed 4 bases, and the junction held 5 bases outside the gene matches.

This rearrangement joins TRBV28 to TRBJ1-1; no firm D call. CDR3 size: 11 residues. Trimming cost V 11 bases and J 4 bases, with 11 bases left between them. From germline, CDR1 is MDHEN and CDR2 SYDVKM. The CDR3 DNA reads TGTGCCGTCTACCGGGGCACTGAAGCTTTCTTT. This sequence encodes CAVYRGTEAFF.

The V call is TRBV7-9, the J call TRBJ1-1; 7 bases fit TRBD1. Germline V lookup: CDR1 SEHNR, CDR2 FQNEAQ (reference sequence). The length of the CDR3 is 15 residues. Trimming took 6 bases from V and 1 from J; bases not matched to a gene: 8. CDR3: CASRPRGQENTEAFF. The DNA of the CDR3 is TGTGCCAGCAGACCCCGAGGACAGGAGAACACTGAAGCTTTCTTT.

The chain carries TRBV19 and TRBJ2-4, with D perhaps matching TRBD2 (6 bases). The V end was cut by 8 bases, the J end by 2 bases, with 10 bases between. CDR1 and CDR2 (germline): LNHDA, SQIVND (reference sequence). This CDR3 is built from 13 residues. The CDR3 spells CASEEGTKNIQYF. The DNA of the CDR3 is TGTGCCAGTGAGGAGGGAACCAAAAACATTCAGTACTTC. Looking up the rest from reference TRBV19 and TRBJ2-4 gives the full variable domain: DGGITQSPKYLFRKEGQNVTLSCEQNLNHDAMYWYRQDPGQGLRLIYYSQIVNDFQKGDIAEGYSVSREKKESFPLTVTSAQKNPTAFYLCASEEGTKNIQYFGAGTRLSVL.

This rearrangement joins TRBV2 to TRBJ1-5; 7 positions match TRBD1. J gave up 7 bases and V 6 bases, and 3 bases lay outside the gene matches. There are 12 residues in the CDR3. Germline V lookup: CDR1 SNHLY, CDR2 FYNNEI. CDR3 in DNA: TGTGCCAGCAGCCAGGGGGGACAGCCCCAGCATTTT. It codes for CASSQGGQPQHF.

This clone was observed a single time. V is TRBV28 and J is TRBJ1-2; 8 bases align to TRBD1. V dropped 7 bases and J dropped 8; count of bases not matched to a gene: 9. The CDR3 loop spans 13 amino acids. The germline CDR1 and CDR2 sequences are MDHEN and SYDVKM. The chain's CDR3 is CASMTGDERGYTF. CDR3 nucleotides: TGTGCCAGCATGACAGGGGACGAGCGAGGCTACACCTTC.

This clone has more than one count but fewer than ten. The chain recombines TRBV7-8 with TRBJ2-7; TRBD1 matches at 7 bases. The CDR3 spans 14 residues. CDR1 and CDR2 (germline): SGHVS, FQNEAQ. The V and J ends lost 5 bases and 2 bases, in that order; junction bases with no gene match: 6. The CDR3 spells CASSRDRAAYEQYF. As DNA, the CDR3 is TGTGCCAGCAGCCGAGACAGGGCCGCCTACGAGCAGTACTTC.

V usage is TRBV5-1 and J usage is TRBJ2-2; 7 nucleotides line up with TRBD1. The V gene's germline CDR1 is SGHRS and CDR2 YFSETQ. This CDR3 contains 19 residues. The J segment lost 4 bases and the V segment lost 3 bases, leaving 18 bases of the junction unmatched. The CDR3 DNA reads as TGCGCCAGCAGCTCCTCGACAGGGCTTCAGGGGCTCGGCACCGGGGAGCTGTTTTTT. As protein: CASSSSTGLQGLGTGELFF.

The CDR3 bases are TGCGCCAGCAGCTTCAGGGAAAATACGCAGTATTTT. This encodes CASSFRENTQYF. The chain uses TRBV5-1 and TRBJ2-3, with D perhaps TRBD1 (5 bases). The CDR3 is 12 amino acids. Germline V gene data show CDR1 as SGHRS and CDR2 as YFSETQ. V lost 2 bases, J lost 7 bases, and 8 bases lay in between.

This sequence joins TRBV5-5 and TRBJ2-1; 9 nucleotides align to TRBD2. This CDR3 has 15 residues. J was trimmed by 7 bases and V by 4 bases; bases with no gene match: 9. Germline assignment: CDR1 SGHKS and CDR2 YYEKEE (reference sequence). CDR3 protein: CASSRGAGGNNEQFF. The CDR3 DNA sequence: TGTGCCAGCAGCCGCGGGGCGGGAGGGAATAATGAGCAGTTCTTC.

This clone was found once. V and J are TRBV3-1 (or the pseudogene TRBV3-2) and TRBJ2-2, with 7 positions matching TRBD2. CDR1 is LGHDT and CDR2 is YNNKEL in the germline V gene (reference sequence). Losses at the gene ends were 3 bases for V and 1 base for J; bases not matched to a gene: 8. CDR3 length: 17 amino acids. The CDR3 here is CASSQPLASGNTGELFF. CDR3 DNA: TGTGCCAGCAGCCAGCCCCTGGCTAGCGGGAACACCGGGGAGCTGTTTTTT.

The chain joins TRBV19 to TRBJ2-1; 11 bases line up with TRBD2. The CDR3 length is 14 residues. The germline V gene encodes CDR1 LNHDA and CDR2 SQIVND (reference sequence). V lost 9 bases and J lost 8; bases outside the gene matches: 9. The CDR3 coding sequence is TGTGCCAGCCGGCTAGCGGGAGGCTATGATGAGCAGTTCTTC. Translating it yields CASRLAGGYDEQFF.